The 15 T cell receptor beta chains listed next were all sequenced from one sample in a study of blood T cells in healthy people across ages. For the second PCR, which ran for about 7 to 11 cycles, a sample-barcoded 5' primer and a J-beta primer mix were used. TCRdb passed the 5' RACE reads through MiXCR, listing each CDR3 protein once. The sample carries over 500,000 distinct CDR3 sequences, over 40% recorded once. Specimen: blood. These receptors all come from a woman at least 80 years old in good health.

The genes are TRBV6-6 and TRBJ2-5, with D hard to call. The germline V gene has CDR1 MNHNY and CDR2 SVGAGI (reference sequence). V lost 0 bases to trimming and J lost 5 bases, with 13 bases between them. CDR3 size: 15 residues. The CDR3 nucleotides read TGTGCCAGCAGTTACTCAACTGTGAGCCGGGAGACCCAGTACTTC. Translating it yields CASSYSTVSRETQYF.

J is TRBJ1-1 and V is TRBV7-2; the D gene is possibly TRBD1 (5 bases). This CDR3 contains 14 residues. The V gene lost 2 bases and the J gene lost 6 bases, with 13 bases spanning the gap. Germline CDR1 is SGHTA and CDR2 is FQGNSA. CDR3 sequence reads: CASSLLEGKAEAFF. In DNA form, the CDR3 reads TGTGCCAGCAGCTTATTAGAGGGGAAGGCTGAAGCTTTCTTT.

This clonotype was observed at least ten times. The chain joins TRBV29-1 to TRBJ2-1; D may be TRBD1 (6 bases). V dropped 1 base and J dropped 6 bases, with 10 bases sitting between them. Germline CDR1 SQVTM, CDR2 ANQGSEA. The CDR3 contains 13 residues. As DNA, the CDR3 is TGCAGCGTTGAAGTGGGGACACGCAATGAGCAGTTCTTC. The encoded protein is CSVEVGTRNEQFF.

The chain recombines TRBV6-5 with TRBJ2-7; TRBD2 matches at 7 bases. Germline CDR1 MNHEY, CDR2 SVGAGI. This CDR3 contains 16 residues. J was trimmed by 7 bases and V by 6 bases; bases with no gene match: 18. CDR3 loop: CASSRTSGTSYNEQYF. The DNA for the CDR3 is TGTGCCAGCAGCAGGACCAGCGGGACCTCCTACAATGAGCAGTACTTC.

The chain recombines TRBV4-1 with TRBJ2-6; D gene uncertain. The CDR3 totals 15 residues. Trimming removed 6 bases at V and 0 bases at J, with 9 bases between. Per germline, CDR1 MGHRA and CDR2 YSYEKL. The CDR3 DNA sequence: TGCGCCAGCAGTCCTGCACGCTCTGGGGCCAACGTCCTGACTTTC. It encodes CASSPARSGANVLTF.

The rearrangement links TRBV27 to TRBJ2-5, with D unclear. There are 14 residues in the CDR3. V was shortened by 5 bases and J by 0 bases, with 10 bases between the two germline ends. CDR1 is MNHEY, CDR2 SMNVEV, per germline (reference sequence). The CDR3 DNA follows: TGTGCCAGCAGTCCCCTCCGGTACCAAGAGACCCAGTACTTC. Translating it yields CASSPLRYQETQYF.

There are many counts of this clonotype. The gene calls are TRBV20-1 and TRBJ1-6; 8 bases are shared with TRBD1. In germline, CDR1 is DFQATT, CDR2 SNEGSKA (reference sequence). CDR3 size: 12 residues. Losses at the gene ends were 5 bases for V and 9 bases for J; bases not matched to a gene: 3. DNA of the CDR3: TGCAGTGCTGCAGGGGGCGCTTCACCCCTCCACTTT. Translating it yields CSAAGGASPLHF.

The chain combines TRBV12-3 or TRBV12-4 with TRBJ2-5; D possibly matches TRBD1 or TRBD2 (5 bases each). This CDR3 comprises 15 residues. The V end was cut by 3 bases, the J end by 1 base, with 12 bases between. The CDR3 coding sequence is TGTGCCAGCAGTTTTGATAATGGGGGCCAAGAGACCCAGTACTTC. Its translation is CASSFDNGGQETQYF.

This clonotype occurred many times. J is TRBJ2-4 and V is TRBV12-3 or TRBV12-4; 7 nucleotides line up with TRBD2. The CDR3 length is 13 residues. Trimming removed 4 bases from V and 5 bases from J; junction bases left unmatched: 2. The CDR3 nucleotides read TGTGCCAGCAGTTCCCTAGCGGAAAACATTCAGTACTTC. Translation: CASSSLAENIQYF.

The rearrangement uses TRBV6-6 and TRBJ2-7; D might be TRBD1 (7 bases). The end of the DNA aligns better with TRBJ2-5, so the J call may be wrong. Germline V gives CDR1 MNHNY, CDR2 SVGAGI (reference sequence). The CDR3 runs 14 residues. The CDR3 nucleotides are TGTGCCAGCAGACCTACAGGGGCGGGGGAGACCCAGTACTTC. Protein product: CASRPTGAGETQYF.

This clonotype appeared once. A much larger clone is a single base away; this may be a read error. This chain connects TRBV7-2 to TRBJ1-4; unclear D gene. V lost 5 bases and J 11 bases, leaving 12 bases between the germline ends. The germline gives CDR1 SGHTA, CDR2 FQGNSA. The CDR3 is made up of 12 amino acids. The CDR3 DNA reads as TGTGCCAGCAGCCCGCGGAGGCCCAAACTGTTTTTT. Translation gives CASSPRRPKLFF.

This clonotype was observed at least ten times. The rearrangement links TRBV2 to TRBJ2-3; D unresolved. Trimming removed 7 bases at V and 2 bases at J, with 7 bases between. From germline, CDR1 is SNHLY and CDR2 FYNNEI. CDR3 length: 12 amino acids. CDR3 sequence (DNA): TGTGCCAGCACTTCTCACACAGATACGCAGTATTTT. Translated, it gives CASTSHTDTQYF. Combining the CDR3 with reference TRBV2 and TRBJ2-3 gives the whole variable domain EPEVTQTPSHQVTQMGQEVILRCVPISNHLYFYWYRQILGQKVEFLVSFYNNEISEKSEIFDDQFSVERPDGSNFTLKIRSTKLEDSAMYFCASTSHTDTQYFGPGTRLTVL.

The V call is TRBV25-1, the J call TRBJ1-2; tentative D call: TRBD1 (5 bases). From germline, CDR1 is MGHDK and CDR2 SYGVNS. The V end lost 4 bases, the J end lost 4 bases, and 7 bases lay between the germline ends. This CDR3 has 12 amino acids. The CDR3 nucleotides read TGTGCCAGCAGTGGAGGGGTCTATGGCTACACCTTC. This encodes CASSGGVYGYTF.

The genes are TRBV4-1 and TRBJ1-1; no definite D call. CDR1 is MGHRA, CDR2 YSYEKL, per germline. The CDR3 covers 16 residues. V lost 1 base and J lost 0, with 12 bases in between. The DNA for the CDR3 is TGCGCCAGCAGCCAAGTGGGGAGACGGATGAACACTGAAGCTTTCTTT. As protein: CASSQVGRRMNTEAFF.

This clonotype is a singleton in its sample. The rearrangement joins TRBV20-1 to TRBJ2-3, with TRBD2 identical over 8 bases. CDR3 length: 17 amino acids. With V trimmed by 0 bases and J by 1 base, 9 bases remained unmatched. Germline values: CDR1 DFQATT, CDR2 SNEGSKA (reference sequence). This CDR3 is CSAREFGLAGRTDTQYF. CDR3 coding DNA: TGCAGTGCTAGAGAATTTGGGCTAGCGGGCCGCACAGATACGCAGTATTTT.